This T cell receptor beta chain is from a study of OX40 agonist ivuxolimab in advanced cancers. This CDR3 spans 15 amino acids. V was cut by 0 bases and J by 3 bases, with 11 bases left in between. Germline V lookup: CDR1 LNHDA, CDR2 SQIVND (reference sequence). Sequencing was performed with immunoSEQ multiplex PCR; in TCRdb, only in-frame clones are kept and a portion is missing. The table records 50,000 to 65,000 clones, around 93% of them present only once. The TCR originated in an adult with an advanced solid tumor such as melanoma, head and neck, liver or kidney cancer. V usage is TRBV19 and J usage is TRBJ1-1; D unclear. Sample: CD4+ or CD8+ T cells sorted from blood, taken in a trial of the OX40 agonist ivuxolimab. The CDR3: CASSIDLSRYTEAFF. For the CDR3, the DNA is TGTGCCAGTAGTATAGATCTATCGAGGTACACTGAAGCTTTCTTT.